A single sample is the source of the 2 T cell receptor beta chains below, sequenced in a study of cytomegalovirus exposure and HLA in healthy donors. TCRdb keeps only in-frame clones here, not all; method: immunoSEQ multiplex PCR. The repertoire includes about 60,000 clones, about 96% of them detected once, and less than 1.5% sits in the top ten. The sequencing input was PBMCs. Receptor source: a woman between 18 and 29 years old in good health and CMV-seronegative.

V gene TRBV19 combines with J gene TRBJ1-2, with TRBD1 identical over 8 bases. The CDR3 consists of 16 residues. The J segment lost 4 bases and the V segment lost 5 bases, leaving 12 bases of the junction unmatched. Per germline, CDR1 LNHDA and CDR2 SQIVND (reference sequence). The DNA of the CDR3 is TGTGCCAGTAGTCCCCGACAGGGGCCGCGCCCCTATGGCTACACCTTC. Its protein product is CASSPRQGPRPYGYTF.

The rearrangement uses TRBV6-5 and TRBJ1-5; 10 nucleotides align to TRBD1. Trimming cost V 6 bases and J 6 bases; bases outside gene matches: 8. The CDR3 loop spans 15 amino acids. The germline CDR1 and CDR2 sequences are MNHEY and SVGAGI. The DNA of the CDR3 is TGTGCCAGCAGCGCCGGGACAGGGGTGGTTCAGCCCCAGCATTTT. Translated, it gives CASSAGTGVVQPQHF.